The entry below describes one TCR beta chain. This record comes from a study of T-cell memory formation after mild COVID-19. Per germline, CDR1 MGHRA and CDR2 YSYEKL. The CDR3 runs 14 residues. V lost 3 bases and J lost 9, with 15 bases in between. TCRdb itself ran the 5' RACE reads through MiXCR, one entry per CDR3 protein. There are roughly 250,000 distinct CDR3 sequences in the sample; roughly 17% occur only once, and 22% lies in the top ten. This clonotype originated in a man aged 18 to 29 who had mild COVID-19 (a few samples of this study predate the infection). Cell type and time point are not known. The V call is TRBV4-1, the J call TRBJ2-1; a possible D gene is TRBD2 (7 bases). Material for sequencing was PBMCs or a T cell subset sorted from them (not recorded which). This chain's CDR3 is CASSHPGGQGEQFF. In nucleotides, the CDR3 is TGCGCCAGCAGCCATCCCGGGGGGCAAGGTGAGCAGTTCTTC.